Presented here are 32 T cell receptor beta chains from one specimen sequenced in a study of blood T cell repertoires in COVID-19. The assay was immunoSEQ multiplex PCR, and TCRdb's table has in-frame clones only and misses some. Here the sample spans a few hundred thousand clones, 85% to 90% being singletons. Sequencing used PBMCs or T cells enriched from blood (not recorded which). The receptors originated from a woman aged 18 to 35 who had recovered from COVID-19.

CDR3 in amino acids: CASSITLIPRTYGYTF. In DNA, the CDR3 is TGTGCCAGCAGCATAACCCTTATTCCCAGGACATATGGCTACACCTTC. The chain recombines TRBV5-4 with TRBJ1-2; D might be TRBD1 (5 bases). V was shortened by 4 bases and J by 5 bases, with 21 bases between the two germline ends. This CDR3 has 16 residues. The V gene's germline CDR1 is SGHNT and CDR2 YYREEE (reference sequence).

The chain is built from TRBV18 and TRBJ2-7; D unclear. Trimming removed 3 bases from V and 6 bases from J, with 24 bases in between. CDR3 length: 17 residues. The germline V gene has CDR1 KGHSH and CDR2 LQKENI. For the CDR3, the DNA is TGTGCCAGCTCACCTTCCCAAGCGCTAATTATACCTCTCGAGCAGTACTTC. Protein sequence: CASSPSQALIIPLEQYF.

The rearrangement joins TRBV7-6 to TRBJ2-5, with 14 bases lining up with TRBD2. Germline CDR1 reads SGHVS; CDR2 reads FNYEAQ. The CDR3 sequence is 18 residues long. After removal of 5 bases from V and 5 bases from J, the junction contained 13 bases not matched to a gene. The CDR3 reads CASSRGTSGGPERETQYF. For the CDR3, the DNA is TGTGCCAGCAGCCGAGGGACTAGCGGGGGCCCCGAAAGGGAGACCCAGTACTTC.

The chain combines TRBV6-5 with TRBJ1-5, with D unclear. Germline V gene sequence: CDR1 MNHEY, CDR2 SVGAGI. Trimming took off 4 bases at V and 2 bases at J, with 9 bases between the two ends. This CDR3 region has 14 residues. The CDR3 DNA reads TGTGCCAGCAGTTCCGGTACTGGCAATCAGCCCCAGCATTTT. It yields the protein CASSSGTGNQPQHF.

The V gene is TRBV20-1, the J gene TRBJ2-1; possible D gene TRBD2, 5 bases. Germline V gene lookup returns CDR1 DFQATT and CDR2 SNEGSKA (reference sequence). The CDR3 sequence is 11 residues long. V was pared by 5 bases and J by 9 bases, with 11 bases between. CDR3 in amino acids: CSAAKRGEQFF. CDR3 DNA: TGCAGTGCTGCCAAACGGGGTGAGCAGTTCTTC.

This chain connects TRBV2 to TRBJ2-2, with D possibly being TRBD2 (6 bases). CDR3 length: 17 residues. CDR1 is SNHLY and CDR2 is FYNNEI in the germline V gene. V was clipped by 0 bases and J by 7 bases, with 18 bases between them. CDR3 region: CASSEALPLRGGGELFF. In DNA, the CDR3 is TGTGCCAGCAGTGAAGCGCTTCCCTTAAGGGGAGGCGGGGAGCTGTTTTTT.

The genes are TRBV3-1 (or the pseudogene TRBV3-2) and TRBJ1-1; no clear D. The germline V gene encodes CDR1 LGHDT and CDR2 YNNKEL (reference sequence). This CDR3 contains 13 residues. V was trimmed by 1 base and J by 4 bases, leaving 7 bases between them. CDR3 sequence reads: CASSQVGVTEAFF. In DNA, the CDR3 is TGTGCCAGCAGCCAAGTCGGGGTCACTGAAGCTTTCTTT.

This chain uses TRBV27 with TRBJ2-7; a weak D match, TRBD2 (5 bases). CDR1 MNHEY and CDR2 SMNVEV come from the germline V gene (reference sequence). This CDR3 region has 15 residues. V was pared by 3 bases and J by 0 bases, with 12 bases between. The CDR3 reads CASSFDGGFSYEQYF. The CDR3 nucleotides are TGTGCCAGCAGTTTTGATGGCGGGTTCTCCTACGAGCAGTACTTC.

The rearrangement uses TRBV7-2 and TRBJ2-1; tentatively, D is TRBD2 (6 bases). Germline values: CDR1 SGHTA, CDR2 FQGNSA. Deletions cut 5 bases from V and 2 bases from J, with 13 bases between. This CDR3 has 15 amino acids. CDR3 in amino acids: CASSPLAVTYNEQFF. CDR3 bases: TGTGCCAGCAGCCCGTTAGCGGTCACCTACAATGAGCAGTTCTTC.

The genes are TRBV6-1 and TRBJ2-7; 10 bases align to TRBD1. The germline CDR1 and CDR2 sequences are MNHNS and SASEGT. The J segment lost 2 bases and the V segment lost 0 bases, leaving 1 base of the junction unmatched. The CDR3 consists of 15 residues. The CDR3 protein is CASSEADRGPYEQYF. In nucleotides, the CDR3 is TGTGCCAGCAGTGAAGCAGACAGGGGGCCCTACGAGCAGTACTTC.

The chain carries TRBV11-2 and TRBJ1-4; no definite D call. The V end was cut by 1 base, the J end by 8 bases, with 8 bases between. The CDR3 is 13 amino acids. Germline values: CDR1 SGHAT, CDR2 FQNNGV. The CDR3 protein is CASSLGSGEKLFF. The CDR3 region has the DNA TGTGCCAGCAGCTTAGGGTCGGGGGAAAAACTGTTTTTT.

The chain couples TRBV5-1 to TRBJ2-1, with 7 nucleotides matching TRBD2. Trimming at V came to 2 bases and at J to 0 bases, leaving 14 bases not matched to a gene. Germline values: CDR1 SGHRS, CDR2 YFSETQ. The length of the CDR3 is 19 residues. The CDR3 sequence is CASSFPSSSSGSSYNEQFF. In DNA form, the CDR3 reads TGCGCCAGCAGCTTTCCGTCGAGCTCTAGCGGAAGCTCCTACAATGAGCAGTTCTTC.

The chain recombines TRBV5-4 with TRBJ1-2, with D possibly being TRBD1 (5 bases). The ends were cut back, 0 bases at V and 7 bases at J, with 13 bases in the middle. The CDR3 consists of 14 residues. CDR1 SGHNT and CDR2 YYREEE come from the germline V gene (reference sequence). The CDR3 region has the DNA TGTGCCAGCAGCTTGGCCGGGGGTGGTGGTGGCTACACCTTC. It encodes CASSLAGGGGGYTF.

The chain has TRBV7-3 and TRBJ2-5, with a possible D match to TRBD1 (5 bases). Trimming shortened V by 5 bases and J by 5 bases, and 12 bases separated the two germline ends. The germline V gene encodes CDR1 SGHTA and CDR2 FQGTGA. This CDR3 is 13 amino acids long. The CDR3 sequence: CASSPTGKETQYF. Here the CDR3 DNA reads TGTGCCAGCAGCCCCACAGGAAAGGAGACCCAGTACTTC.

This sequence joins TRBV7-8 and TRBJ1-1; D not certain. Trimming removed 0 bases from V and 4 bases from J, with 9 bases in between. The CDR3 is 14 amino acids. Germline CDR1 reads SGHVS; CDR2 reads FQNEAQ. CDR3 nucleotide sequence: TGTGCCAGCAGCTTAGCAAACAGCCCCACTGAAGCTTTCTTT. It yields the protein CASSLANSPTEAFF.

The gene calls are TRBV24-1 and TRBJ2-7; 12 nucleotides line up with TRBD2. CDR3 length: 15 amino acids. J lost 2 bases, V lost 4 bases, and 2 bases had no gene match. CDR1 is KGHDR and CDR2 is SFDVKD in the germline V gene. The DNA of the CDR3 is TGTGCCACCAGTGACTCTAGCGGGGGGGCCTACGAGCAGTACTTC. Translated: CATSDSSGGAYEQYF.

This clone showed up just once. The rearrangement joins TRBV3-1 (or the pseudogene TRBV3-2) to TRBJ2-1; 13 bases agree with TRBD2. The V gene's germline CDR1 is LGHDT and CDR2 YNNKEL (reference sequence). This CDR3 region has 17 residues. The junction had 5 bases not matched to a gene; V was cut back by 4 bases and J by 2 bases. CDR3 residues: CASSRTSGGYAYNEQFF. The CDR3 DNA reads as TGTGCCAGCAGCCGGACTAGCGGGGGTTACGCCTACAATGAGCAGTTCTTC.

This CDR3 reads CASTSPGQARKKETQYF. The CDR3 DNA is TGTGCCAGCACCTCCCCAGGACAGGCTAGGAAGAAGGAGACCCAGTACTTC. This sequence joins TRBV28 and TRBJ2-5; 7 bases match TRBD1. V shed 7 bases and J 5 bases; nucleotides not matched to a gene: 19. Looked up from germline, CDR1 is MDHEN and CDR2 is SYDVKM. The CDR3 consists of 17 residues.

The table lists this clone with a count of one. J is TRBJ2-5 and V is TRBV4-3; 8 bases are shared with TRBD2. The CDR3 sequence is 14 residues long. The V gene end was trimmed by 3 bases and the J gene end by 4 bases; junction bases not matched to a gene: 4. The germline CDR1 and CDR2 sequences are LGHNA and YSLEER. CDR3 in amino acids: CASSQGTRSETQYF. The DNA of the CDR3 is TGCGCCAGCAGCCAGGGGACTAGGTCAGAGACCCAGTACTTC.

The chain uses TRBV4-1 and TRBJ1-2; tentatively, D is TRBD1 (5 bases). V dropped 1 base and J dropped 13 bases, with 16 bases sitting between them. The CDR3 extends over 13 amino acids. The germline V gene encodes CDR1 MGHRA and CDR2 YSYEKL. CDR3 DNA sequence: TGCGCCAGCAGCCAAGTCGGAGGGGTTCCAGGCACCTTC. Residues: CASSQVGGVPGTF.

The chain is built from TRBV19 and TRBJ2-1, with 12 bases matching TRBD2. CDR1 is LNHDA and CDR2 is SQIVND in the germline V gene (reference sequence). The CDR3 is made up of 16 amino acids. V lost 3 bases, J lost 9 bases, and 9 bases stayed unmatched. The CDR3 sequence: CASSIRASGGEGEQFF. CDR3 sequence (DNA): TGTGCCAGTAGTATTCGGGCTAGCGGGGGGGAGGGTGAGCAGTTCTTC.

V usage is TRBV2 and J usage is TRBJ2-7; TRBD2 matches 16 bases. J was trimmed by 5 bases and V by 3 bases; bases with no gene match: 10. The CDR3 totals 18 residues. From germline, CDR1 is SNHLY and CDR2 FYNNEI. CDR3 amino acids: CASSDPGLAGGQVNEQYF. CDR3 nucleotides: TGTGCCAGCAGTGATCCGGGACTAGCGGGGGGGCAGGTGAACGAGCAGTACTTC.

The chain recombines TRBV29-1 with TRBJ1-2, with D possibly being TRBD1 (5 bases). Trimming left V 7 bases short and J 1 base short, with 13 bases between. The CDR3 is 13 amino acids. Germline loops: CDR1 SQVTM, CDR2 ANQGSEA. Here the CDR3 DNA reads TGCAGCGCCGGGACTTCCAATAACTATGGCTACACCTTC. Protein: CSAGTSNNYGYTF. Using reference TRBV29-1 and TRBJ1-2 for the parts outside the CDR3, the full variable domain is SAVISQKPSRDICQRGTSLTIQCQVDSQVTMMFWYRQQPGQSLTLIATANQGSEATYESGFVIDKFPISRPNLTFSTLTVSNMSPEDSSIYLCSAGTSNNYGYTFGSGTRLTVV.

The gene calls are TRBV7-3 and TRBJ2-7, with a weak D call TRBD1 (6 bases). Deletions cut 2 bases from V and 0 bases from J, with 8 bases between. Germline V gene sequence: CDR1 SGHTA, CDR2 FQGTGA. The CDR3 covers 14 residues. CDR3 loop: CASSLQGSSYEQYF. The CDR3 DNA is TGTGCCAGCAGCTTACAGGGGAGCTCCTACGAGCAGTACTTC.

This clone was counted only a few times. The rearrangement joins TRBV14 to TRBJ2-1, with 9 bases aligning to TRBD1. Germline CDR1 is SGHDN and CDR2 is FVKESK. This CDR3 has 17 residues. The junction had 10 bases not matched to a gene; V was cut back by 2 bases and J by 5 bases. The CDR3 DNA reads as TGTGCCAGCAGCCAACTTAACCCGGGACAGGGAAACAATGAGCAGTTCTTC. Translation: CASSQLNPGQGNNEQFF.

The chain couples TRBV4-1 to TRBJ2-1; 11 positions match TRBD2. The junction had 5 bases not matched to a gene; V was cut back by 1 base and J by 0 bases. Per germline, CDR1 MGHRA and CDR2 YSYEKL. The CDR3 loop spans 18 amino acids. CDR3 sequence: CASSQATSGDSSYNEQFF. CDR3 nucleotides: TGCGCCAGCAGCCAAGCGACTAGCGGGGATAGCTCCTACAATGAGCAGTTCTTC.

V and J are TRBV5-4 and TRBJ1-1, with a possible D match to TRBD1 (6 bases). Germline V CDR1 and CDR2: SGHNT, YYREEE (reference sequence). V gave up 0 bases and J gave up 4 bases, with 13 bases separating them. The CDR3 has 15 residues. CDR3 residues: CASSLVGGGSTEAFF. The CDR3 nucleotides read TGTGCCAGCAGCTTGGTTGGGGGCGGGAGCACTGAAGCTTTCTTT.

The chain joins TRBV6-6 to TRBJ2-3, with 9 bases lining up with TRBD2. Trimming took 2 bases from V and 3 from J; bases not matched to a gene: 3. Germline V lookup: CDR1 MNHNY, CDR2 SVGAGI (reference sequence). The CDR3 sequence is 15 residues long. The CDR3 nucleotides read TGTGCCAGCAGTTACGGCGGGGGGGTTACAGATACGCAGTATTTT. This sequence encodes CASSYGGGVTDTQYF.

As DNA, the CDR3 is TGTGCCAGCAGGGCAGGGCCCAGCTCTGGAAACACCATATATTTT. Amino acids: CASRAGPSSGNTIYF. The chain couples TRBV6-5 to TRBJ1-3; tentative D call: TRBD1 (5 bases). The CDR3 sequence is 15 residues long. V lost 6 bases, J lost 0 bases, and 12 bases lay in between. Germline CDR1 MNHEY, CDR2 SVGAGI.

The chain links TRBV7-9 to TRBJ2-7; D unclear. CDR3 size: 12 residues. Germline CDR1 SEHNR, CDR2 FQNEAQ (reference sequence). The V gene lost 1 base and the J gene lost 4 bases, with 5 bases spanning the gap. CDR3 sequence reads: CASSLDMYEQYF. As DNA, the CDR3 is TGTGCCAGCAGCTTAGATATGTACGAGCAGTACTTC.

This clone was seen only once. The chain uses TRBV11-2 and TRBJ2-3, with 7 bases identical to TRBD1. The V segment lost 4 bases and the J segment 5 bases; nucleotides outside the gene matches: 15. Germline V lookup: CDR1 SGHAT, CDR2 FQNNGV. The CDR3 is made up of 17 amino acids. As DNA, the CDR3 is TGTGCCAGCAGCTCCGGGGACAGTGTTGGGTTCCTAGATACGCAGTATTTT. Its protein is CASSSGDSVGFLDTQYF.

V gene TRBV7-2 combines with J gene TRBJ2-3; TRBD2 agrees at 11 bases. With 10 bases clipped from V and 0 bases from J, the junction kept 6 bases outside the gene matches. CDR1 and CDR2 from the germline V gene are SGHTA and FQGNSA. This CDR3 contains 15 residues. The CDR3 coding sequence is TGTGCCAATACACTAGCGGGGGCTAGCACAGATACGCAGTATTTT. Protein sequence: CANTLAGASTDTQYF. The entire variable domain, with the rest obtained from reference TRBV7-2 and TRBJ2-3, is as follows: GAGVSQSPSNKVTEKGKDVELRCDPISGHTALYWYRQSLGQGLEFLIYFQGNSAPDKSGLPSDRFSAERTGGSVSTLTIQRTQQEDSAVYLCANTLAGASTDTQYFGPGTRLTVL.